This T cell receptor beta chain comes out of a study of cytomegalovirus exposure and HLA in healthy donors (dated by TCRdb to about 2017). Looking at the study overall: The 500 to 700 repertoires of the first cohort and the 95 to 150 validation repertoires were produced on the same platform, according to a later analysis. The study aimed to test whether signatures of past pathogen exposure could be identified by cataloging public T cell receptors. A separate validation cohort of 100 to 150 different subjects was used in addition to the 666-subject first cohort. To predict cytomegalovirus infection status, the study brought together high-throughput TCR immunosequencing, statistical association of individual TCRs with disease status, and machine learning. What the research found in general, with its limitations: Of the cluster scores, around 95% were above 0 in a later analysis, which found that TCRs clustered in the first cohort also tended to co-occur in the 110 or so validation repertoires. Three of the identified cytomegalovirus-associated TCR beta chains were confirmed in vitro to be specific for cytomegalovirus antigens. In the study, approximately 160 TCR beta chains were listed as associated with cytomegalovirus. The classifier was reported to diagnose cytomegalovirus status with high specificity and sensitivity in both the original and validation cohorts. The authors suggested that the approach could potentially be generalized to other disease states and immunological phenotypes. Across donors, most TCR sequences were observed very rarely, whereas some public TCRs were present in many individuals. A later analysis lacked HLA typing for the validation cohort, so it scored co-occurrence in that cohort across all 110 or so repertoires.

The donors were included in the validation cohort of over a hundred subjects, a group kept apart from the approximately 700-subject first cohort. From cysteine to phenylalanine, the CDR3 is 12 amino acids long. Only the CDR3 region is kept as DNA, spanning 36 bases read in frame from base 1. Trimming at the junction amounts to 6 bases on V and 4 bases on J, and the germline ends lie 8 bases apart. CDR1 SNHLY and CDR2 FYNNEI were looked up in the germline V gene. The library was made by the immunoSEQ multiplex PCR assay. The paper's data handling went like this. To diagnose cytomegalovirus status from the catalog of TCR beta chain sequences, a statistical classification framework was built. TCRdb's version of the immuneACCESS table is confined to in-frame rearrangements and falls short of the full clone set. An unresolved V gene accounts for under half of the shortfall where checked; the remainder is of unknown origin. The V and J calls and clone size are taken from that table; D and trimming were inferred from the DNA. Present in this sample are roughly 260,000 clones, around 87% of which were seen just once. The ten top clones hold under 0.4% of the sample.

Details on this clone: The antigen it recognizes is unknown. Base qualities are missing; no much larger clone stands one base away.

The TCR comes from a woman aged 18-30 years in good health and CMV-seronegative. Sequencing used PBMCs. The chain is encoded by TRBV2 joined to TRBJ2-3; TRBD2 could be the D gene, as 5 bases match. The sequenced DNA: TGTGCCAGCAGGGACTCGCCAGATACGCAGTATTTT. It translates to CASRDSPDTQYF.